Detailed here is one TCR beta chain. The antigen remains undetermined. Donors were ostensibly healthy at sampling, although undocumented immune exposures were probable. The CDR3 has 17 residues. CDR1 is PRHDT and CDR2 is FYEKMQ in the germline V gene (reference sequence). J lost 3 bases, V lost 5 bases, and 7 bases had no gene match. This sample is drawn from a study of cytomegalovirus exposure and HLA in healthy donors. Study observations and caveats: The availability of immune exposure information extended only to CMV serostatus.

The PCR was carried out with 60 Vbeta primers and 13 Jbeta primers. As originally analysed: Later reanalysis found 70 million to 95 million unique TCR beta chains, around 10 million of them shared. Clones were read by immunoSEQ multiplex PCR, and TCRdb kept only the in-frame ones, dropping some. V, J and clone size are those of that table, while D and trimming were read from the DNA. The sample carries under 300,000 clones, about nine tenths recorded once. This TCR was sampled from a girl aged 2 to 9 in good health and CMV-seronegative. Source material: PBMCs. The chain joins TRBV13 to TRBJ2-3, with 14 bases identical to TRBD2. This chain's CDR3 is CASSPPTSGGATDTQYF. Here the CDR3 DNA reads TGTGCCAGCAGCCCACCGACTAGCGGGGGGGCGACAGATACGCAGTATTTT.